This TCR beta chain was found in a study of T cells in Graves' hyperthyroidism and ophthalmopathy. Points from the study as a whole: Ophthalmopathy, as predicted by the model, came a median 6.5 months after the prediction. From stable hyperthyroidism, ophthalmopathy was set apart by a 13 V-J model. Researchers found most expanded thyroid clonotypes above 0.001 in blood as well.

Amplified TCR beta CDR3 regions derived from RNA transcripts. HTBI primers were employed in a first-round RT-PCR of the TCR CDR3. TCRdb re-called the multiplex PCR reads with MiXCR, one entry per CDR3 protein. This sample carries more than 500,000 distinct CDR3 sequences, around 46% of them seen once, and the ten largest clones take roughly 20%. Researchers barred patients who had uncontrolled infection, other autoimmune disease, pregnancy or lactation. Points on this clonotype: What it recognizes is unknown.

From germline, CDR1 is ENHRY and CDR2 SYGVKD. Trimming removed 6 bases at V and 7 bases at J, with 19 bases between. CDR3 length equals 14 residues. The sample consisted of peripheral blood or thyroid tissue (not recorded which). The TCR comes from an adult woman with Graves' disease, either hyperthyroidism or ophthalmopathy (not recorded which). The rearrangement links TRBV10-3 to TRBJ2-7; D possibly matches TRBD1 or TRBD2 (6 bases each). The CDR3 here is CAISRGQRAGEQYF. As DNA, the CDR3 is TGTGCCATCAGCCGGGGACAACGGGCGGGGGAGCAGTACTTC.